The T cell receptor (beta chain) described here comes from a study of vaccination effects on CD4 cells after COVID-19. Study-level results: The vaccine-induced clones of healthy vaccinees included only 1 of 255 that cross-reacted with common cold coronaviruses.

Method: immunoSEQ multiplex PCR; TCRdb's copy keeps in-frame clones and lacks some. The sample holds around 67,000 clones, 80% to 85% seen once. About this clone: Its target is unknown.

Sequencing in the ViraFEST assay came after antigen-specific CD4+ T cells had been expanded with viral peptide pools, which were used to stimulate PBMC. Subsequent to a culture period of about nine days, CD4+ T cells were isolated. The participants, recipients of two vaccine doses, got either BNT162b2 or mRNA-1273. In the vaccine recipients, nucleocapsid antibodies were negative and there was no prior SARS-CoV-2 infection. Every well housed two million PBMC, which grew in culture alongside about 10 IU/ml IL-2 and about 10 ug/ml peptides. Half the medium was replaced with IL-2 medium on days 3 and 7. This specimen was CD4+ T cells from PBMCs cultured with HCoV-229E spike peptides, taken after COVID-19 vaccination. The clonotype comes from a human donor who received a COVID-19 vaccine.

The CDR3 DNA is TGTGCCAGCAGCGGAAGACTAGGGGGGGAGCTGTTTTTT. It translates to CASSGRLGGELFF. The chain has TRBV9 and TRBJ2-2; possible D gene TRBD2, 6 bases. The germline CDR1 and CDR2 sequences are SGDLS and YYNGEE. Trimming removed 3 bases at V and 8 bases at J, with 11 bases between. The CDR3 has 13 residues.